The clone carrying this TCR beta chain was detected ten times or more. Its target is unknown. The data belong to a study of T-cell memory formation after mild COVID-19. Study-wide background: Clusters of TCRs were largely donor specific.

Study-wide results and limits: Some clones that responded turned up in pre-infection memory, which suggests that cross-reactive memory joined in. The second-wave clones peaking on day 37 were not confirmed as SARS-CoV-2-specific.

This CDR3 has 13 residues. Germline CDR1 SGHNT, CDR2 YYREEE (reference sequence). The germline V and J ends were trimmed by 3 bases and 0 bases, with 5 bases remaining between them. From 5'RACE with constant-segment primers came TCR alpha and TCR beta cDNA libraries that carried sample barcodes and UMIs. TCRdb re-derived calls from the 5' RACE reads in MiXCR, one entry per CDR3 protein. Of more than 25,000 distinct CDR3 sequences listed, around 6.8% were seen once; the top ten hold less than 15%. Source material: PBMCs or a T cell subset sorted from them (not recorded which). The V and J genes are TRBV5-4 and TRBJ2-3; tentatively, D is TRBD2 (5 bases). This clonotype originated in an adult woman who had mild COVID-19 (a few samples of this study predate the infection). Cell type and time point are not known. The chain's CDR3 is CASSSGSTDTQYF. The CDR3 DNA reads TGTGCCAGCAGCTCGGGGAGCACAGATACGCAGTATTTT.